Shown below are 10 T cell receptor beta chains from a single sample sequenced in a study of human T cells and chemical hapten exposure. The time point is: pre-sensitization, week 0. Treatment specified: therapeutic diphenylcyclopropenone sensitization with weekly scalp DPC. In TCRdb, the RACE reads were re-called with MiXCR into one record per CDR3 protein. This table has approximately 260,000 distinct CDR3 sequences, about 9% appearing once. Sequencing used whole blood, obtained in connection with sensitization to the hapten diphenylcyclopropenone (DPC). The receptors originated from a woman aged 40 to 50 with alopecia areata. Some clones in this sample may be carry-over from other donors' samples.

The rearrangement uses TRBV5-1 and TRBJ2-6; no firm D call. Trimming cost V 3 bases and J 0 bases, with 10 bases left between them. The germline V gene encodes CDR1 SGHRS and CDR2 YFSETQ. The CDR3 totals 16 residues. In DNA, the CDR3 is TGCGCCAGCAGCTCGCGACCGTACTCTGGGGCCAACGTCCTGACTTTC. Its protein is CASSSRPYSGANVLTF.

This clonotype came up once. The chain is built from TRBV2 and TRBJ2-7; perhaps TRBD2 as D (6 bases). Trimming removed 3 bases from V and 4 bases from J, with 13 bases in between. The CDR3 runs 14 residues. Germline V gene lookup returns CDR1 SNHLY and CDR2 FYNNEI. The CDR3 loop reads CASSERGELYEQYF. As DNA, the CDR3 is TGTGCCAGCAGTGAGCGGGGAGAACTTTACGAGCAGTACTTC.

This chain links TRBV6-5 with TRBJ2-6; TRBD1 agrees at 9 bases. The junction had 9 bases not matched to a gene; V was cut back by 8 bases and J by 4 bases. The V gene's germline CDR1 is MNHEY and CDR2 SVGAGI. This CDR3 has 16 residues. In DNA form, the CDR3 reads TGTGCCAGCGGAAGGACAGGGGCATGGGGGGCCAACGTCCTGACTTTC. Translation gives CASGRTGAWGANVLTF.

The rearrangement links TRBV28 to TRBJ2-7; D is perhaps TRBD1 (6 bases). Trimming stripped 4 bases from V and 2 bases from J, with 15 bases between. Per the germline V gene, CDR1 is MDHEN and CDR2 is SYDVKM. This CDR3 region has 15 residues. CDR3 loop: CASSSPGTTPYEQYF. The CDR3 DNA sequence: TGTGCCAGCAGTTCTCCCGGGACAACGCCCTACGAGCAGTACTTC.

The chain links TRBV12-3 or TRBV12-4 to TRBJ2-7; tentatively, D is TRBD1 (6 bases). This CDR3 spans 14 amino acids. V lost 7 bases and J lost 2, with 15 bases in between. CDR3 sequence (DNA): TGTGCCAGCACCCCGCAACAGGGACCCTACGAGCAGTACTTC. Translated, it gives CASTPQQGPYEQYF.

The V call is TRBV20-1, the J call TRBJ2-1, with 7 bases aligning to TRBD2. V was clipped by 5 bases and J by 6 bases; unmatched bases: 13. Germline V gives CDR1 DFQATT, CDR2 SNEGSKA (reference sequence). This CDR3 region has 15 residues. The CDR3 region is CSAWRLAELVNEQFF. Here the CDR3 DNA reads TGCAGTGCTTGGAGGCTAGCGGAGCTGGTCAATGAGCAGTTCTTC.

The sample holds many counts of this clonotype. The chain employs TRBV20-1 and TRBJ2-2, with 8 bases matching TRBD1. Germline values: CDR1 DFQATT, CDR2 SNEGSKA (reference sequence). V shed 4 bases, J shed 3 bases, and the junction held 4 bases outside the gene matches. This CDR3 is built from 14 residues. The CDR3 DNA reads as TGCAGTGCTAATGACAGGGGTTACACCGGGGAGCTGTTTTTT. Translating it yields CSANDRGYTGELFF.

There are many counts of this clonotype. CDR3 protein: CASSPYNRVYNEQFF. In DNA, the CDR3 is TGTGCCAGCAGCCCCTATAACAGGGTCTACAATGAGCAGTTCTTC. The chain carries TRBV5-5 and TRBJ2-1; D perhaps matches TRBD1 (6 bases). Trimming left V 4 bases short and J 3 bases short, with 14 bases between. From germline, CDR1 is SGHKS and CDR2 YYEKEE (reference sequence). CDR3 length equals 15 residues.

This clonotype occurred a few times. The chain carries TRBV10-3 and TRBJ2-7, with D possibly being TRBD2 (6 bases). Germline V gene data show CDR1 as ENHRY and CDR2 as SYGVKD. The CDR3 sequence is 14 residues long. V lost 10 bases and J lost 4, with 20 bases in between. The CDR3 nucleotides read TGTGCCACCGTAGGAGGAGCGGGTATATACGAGCAGTACTTC. Translating gives CATVGGAGIYEQYF.

A few counts support this clonotype. This chain links TRBV20-1 with TRBJ2-1; possible D gene TRBD2, 5 bases. This CDR3 is built from 18 residues. Germline assignment: CDR1 DFQATT and CDR2 SNEGSKA (reference sequence). Trimming took 4 bases from V and 6 from J, leaving 28 bases between them. The CDR3 here is CSATFSQPRASIANEQFF. In nucleotides, the CDR3 is TGCAGTGCTACGTTTTCCCAACCGAGGGCAAGTATAGCCAATGAGCAGTTCTTC.